Below, 23 T cell receptor beta chains from the same sample are listed, as sequenced in a study of siplizumab effects on memory and regulatory T cells. The repertoire was sequenced with immunoSEQ multiplex PCR; TCRdb's copy has only in-frame clones and lacks some. The top ten clones hold around 0.3% of a sample with approximately 110,000 clones, approximately 94% of them seen once. Material: CD4+ T cells sorted from blood. The receptors derive from a human donor in good health.

V is TRBV11-3 and J is TRBJ2-1, with 12 bases identical to TRBD2. The CDR3 runs to 15 residues. V shed 5 bases, J shed 7 bases, and the junction held 6 bases outside the gene matches. Germline V gives CDR1 SGHNT, CDR2 YENEEA. CDR3 amino acids: CASSLAGGAINEQFF. Written as DNA, the CDR3 is TGTGCCAGCAGCCTAGCGGGGGGGGCTATAAATGAGCAGTTCTTC.

This chain links TRBV15 with TRBJ2-5; TRBD2 might be the D (5 bases). The CDR3 extends over 15 amino acids. The germline V and J ends were trimmed by 5 bases and 2 bases, with 15 bases remaining between them. The V gene's germline CDR1 is LNHNV and CDR2 YYDKDF (reference sequence). The CDR3 here is CATSGSLDFQETQYF. In nucleotides, the CDR3 is TGTGCCACCAGCGGCTCCCTGGACTTTCAAGAGACCCAGTACTTC.

The rearrangement joins TRBV6-1 to TRBJ2-3; 8 bases align to TRBD2. Germline lookup yields CDR1 MNHNS and CDR2 SASEGT. The CDR3 totals 17 residues. V shed 1 base, J shed 6 bases, and the junction held 12 bases outside the gene matches. CDR3 loop: CASSEGAGGGFVDTQYF. In DNA, the CDR3 is TGTGCCAGCAGTGAAGGGGCCGGCGGGGGGTTTGTGGATACGCAGTATTTT.

This chain connects TRBV11-2 to TRBJ2-2; 9 bases are a match to TRBD2. CDR3 size: 17 residues. Trimming took 5 bases from V and 6 from J; bases not matched to a gene: 13. Looked up from germline, CDR1 is SGHAT and CDR2 is FQNNGV. The CDR3 DNA reads TGTGCCAGCAGCCCCGTCAGATCCGGGACTAGCCCCGGGGAGCTGTTTTTT. It encodes CASSPVRSGTSPGELFF.

This clone was recorded only once. The chain joins TRBV2 to TRBJ1-4, with 9 bases aligning to TRBD1. Germline CDR1 reads SNHLY; CDR2 reads FYNNEI. CDR3 length: 14 amino acids. J lost 10 bases, V lost 5 bases, and 8 bases had no gene match. CDR3 nucleotides: TGTGCCAGCAGTTTGGGACAGGGAAGGGTAAAACTGTTTTTT. Translating gives CASSLGQGRVKLFF.

The chain combines TRBV5-1 with TRBJ1-4, with TRBD1 matching 7 bases. This CDR3 has 13 residues. The V gene's germline CDR1 is SGHRS and CDR2 YFSETQ. With V trimmed by 4 bases and J by 8 bases, 5 bases remained unmatched. The CDR3 protein is CASSGTGEEKLFF. As DNA, the CDR3 is TGCGCCAGCAGCGGAACAGGGGAAGAAAAACTGTTTTTT.

CDR3 region: CASTRTGLNSPLHF. As DNA, the CDR3 is TGCGCCAGCACCCGGACAGGGCTGAATTCACCCCTCCACTTT. The V gene is TRBV5-1, the J gene TRBJ1-6; 8 bases line up with TRBD1. V lost 6 bases to trimming and J lost 7 bases; unmatched junction nucleotides: 6. The length of the CDR3 is 14 residues. Germline assignment: CDR1 SGHRS and CDR2 YFSETQ.

This chain connects TRBV19 to TRBJ1-5, with D possibly matching TRBD1 (5 bases). The CDR3 sequence is 15 residues long. CDR1 and CDR2 (germline): LNHDA, SQIVND (reference sequence). V dropped 6 bases and J dropped 2 bases, with 14 bases sitting between them. The CDR3: CASSRTPIGNQPQHF. The CDR3 DNA follows: TGTGCCAGTAGCCGGACACCCATAGGCAATCAGCCCCAGCATTTT.

The V call is TRBV5-1, the J call TRBJ1-1; 7 positions agree with TRBD1. Unmatched junction bases numbered 6, after V lost 3 bases and J lost 4 bases. CDR1 is SGHRS, CDR2 YFSETQ, per germline. The CDR3 spans 14 residues. The chain's CDR3 is CASSSTGVSTEAFF. In DNA, the CDR3 is TGCGCCAGCAGCTCAACAGGGGTGAGCACTGAAGCTTTCTTT.

This chain joins TRBV11-3 and TRBJ2-1, with D possibly being TRBD1 or TRBD2 (5 bases each). Trimming left V 0 bases short and J 9 bases short, with 12 bases between. This CDR3 region has 14 residues. The germline CDR1 and CDR2 sequences are SGHNT and YENEEA. In DNA, the CDR3 is TGTGCCAGCAGCTTAGATTCCGGGACGGGTGAGCAGTTCTTC. It translates to CASSLDSGTGEQFF.

This clone appeared once. The CDR3 protein is CAISGRAYGYTF. As DNA, the CDR3 is TGTGCCATCAGCGGCAGGGCATATGGCTACACCTTC. This chain joins TRBV10-3 and TRBJ1-2; tentative D call: TRBD1 (5 bases). Germline V gives CDR1 ENHRY, CDR2 SYGVKD. This CDR3 has 12 residues. V was cut by 6 bases and J by 5 bases, with 10 bases left in between.

The rearrangement uses TRBV14 and TRBJ2-7; TRBD1 agrees at 9 bases. Germline CDR1 and CDR2: SGHDN and FVKESK. This CDR3 is built from 14 residues. V was pared by 1 base and J by 6 bases, with 4 bases of the junction left unmatched. The CDR3 loop is CASSQATGGVEQYF. The CDR3 DNA is TGTGCCAGCAGCCAAGCAACAGGGGGCGTCGAGCAGTACTTC.

The CDR3 DNA is TGCGCCAGCAGTCCGGCGCGGGGGGGCGGGCACGAGCAGTACTTC. Amino acid sequence: CASSPARGGGHEQYF. The chain carries TRBV23-1 and TRBJ2-7, with 9 positions matching TRBD2. TRBV23-1 is placed among ORFs of uncertain function. CDR3 length equals 15 residues. Trimming at V came to 4 bases and at J to 5 bases, leaving 9 bases not matched to a gene.

The V gene is TRBV14, the J gene TRBJ1-1; D may be TRBD1 (5 bases). V lost 1 base, J lost 11 bases, and 20 bases lay in between. The germline V gene encodes CDR1 SGHDN and CDR2 FVKESK. This CDR3 contains 15 residues. The CDR3 nucleotides are TGTGCCAGCAGCCAAGCGCAGGGTCCCGCCTCGAAGGCTTTCTTT. This sequence encodes CASSQAQGPASKAFF.

This clone appeared a single time. V usage is TRBV5-1 and J usage is TRBJ1-1; 7 nucleotides align to TRBD1. The V gene end was trimmed by 4 bases and the J gene end by 0 bases; junction bases not matched to a gene: 12. This CDR3 has 17 residues. CDR1 SGHRS and CDR2 YFSETQ come from the germline V gene. The CDR3 region has the DNA TGCGCCAGCAGCAATGGACAGGTGGGGATTATGAACACTGAAGCTTTCTTT. Its protein is CASSNGQVGIMNTEAFF.

In its sample, this clone was seen once. V and J are TRBV18 and TRBJ2-4; 10 positions match TRBD1. The CDR3 loop spans 17 amino acids. J lost 2 bases, V lost 1 base, and 5 bases had no gene match. Per germline, CDR1 KGHSH and CDR2 LQKENI. In nucleotides, the CDR3 is TGTGCCAGCTCACCACTTGCGGGACAGGGGACCAAAAACATTCAGTACTTC. It specifies CASSPLAGQGTKNIQYF.

The chain uses TRBV30 and TRBJ2-7; no reliable D call. Germline assignment: CDR1 GTSNPN and CDR2 SVGIG (reference sequence). Trimming stripped 2 bases from V and 2 bases from J, with 4 bases between. This CDR3 has 11 residues. The CDR3 nucleotides read TGTGCCTGGAGTATTGCCTACGAGCAGTACTTC. Encoded protein: CAWSIAYEQYF.

The gene calls are TRBV5-1 and TRBJ1-6, with TRBD1 identical over 10 bases. Germline CDR1 is SGHRS and CDR2 is YFSETQ. The length of the CDR3 is 13 residues. Losses at the gene ends were 9 bases for V and 8 bases for J; bases not matched to a gene: 5. CDR3 coding DNA: TGCGCCACCCGGACAGGGGGTGATTCACCCCTCCACTTT. Its translation is CATRTGGDSPLHF.

V usage is TRBV5-6 and J usage is TRBJ1-4; no firm D call. The CDR3 has 14 amino acids. V lost 0 bases to trimming and J lost 4 bases, with 7 bases between them. From germline, CDR1 is SGHDT and CDR2 YYEEEE. The CDR3 is CASSLVGYNEKLFF. The CDR3 DNA sequence: TGTGCCAGCAGCTTGGTTGGTTATAATGAAAAACTGTTTTTT.

The V and J genes are TRBV4-1 and TRBJ2-2, with D perhaps TRBD1 (5 bases). CDR1 is MGHRA and CDR2 is YSYEKL in the germline V gene. The CDR3 runs 14 residues. Trimming took 0 bases from V and 6 from J, leaving 8 bases between them. The CDR3 loop is CASSQDEGAGELFF. In nucleotides, the CDR3 is TGCGCCAGCAGCCAAGATGAAGGGGCCGGGGAGCTGTTTTTT.

The chain is built from TRBV7-9 and TRBJ2-1; 8 bases are a match to TRBD1. With 3 bases clipped from V and 3 bases from J, the junction kept 4 bases outside the gene matches. Germline loops: CDR1 SEHNR, CDR2 FQNEAQ (reference sequence). The CDR3 is 15 amino acids. The CDR3 sequence is CASSLGQAVYNEQFF. The DNA of the CDR3 is TGTGCCAGCAGCTTGGGACAGGCCGTCTACAATGAGCAGTTCTTC.

The chain combines TRBV5-4 with TRBJ2-1; 7 positions match TRBD1. CDR1 is SGHNT, CDR2 YYREEE, per germline (reference sequence). V was pared by 2 bases and J by 7 bases, with 9 bases of the junction left unmatched. This CDR3 has 15 amino acids. The CDR3 sequence is CASSLQTQGLNEQFF. CDR3 sequence (DNA): TGTGCCAGCAGCTTACAAACACAGGGGTTAAATGAGCAGTTCTTC.

V gene TRBV30 combines with J gene TRBJ1-5, with D tentatively TRBD1 (5 bases). CDR1 and CDR2 (germline): GTSNPN, SVGIG (reference sequence). Trimming stripped 2 bases from V and 1 base from J, with 9 bases between. The CDR3 extends over 14 amino acids. The CDR3 sequence is CAWSLGVSNQPQHF. The CDR3 bases are TGTGCCTGGAGTTTGGGGGTAAGCAATCAGCCCCAGCATTTT.